The 11 T cell receptor beta chains below were found in one sample sequenced in a study of Ad26.COV2.S vaccination and SARS-CoV-2 variants. Sequencing was performed with immunoSEQ multiplex PCR; in TCRdb, only in-frame clones are kept and a portion is missing. The sample records a few hundred thousand clones, over 75% being singletons. Noted treatment: some 20 received Ad26.COV2.S at low or high dose, single or two shots; about 5 received placebo; per-sample allocation not given. The investigators took samples on day 63 after the first vaccine or placebo injection. Source: peripheral blood, taken in a trial of Ad26.COV2.S vaccine versus placebo. These receptors were taken from a person between 18 and 60 years old who received the Ad26.COV2.S COVID-19 vaccine or a placebo.

The chain links TRBV7-2 to TRBJ1-5; the D is unclear. The CDR3 totals 13 residues. Trimming removed 5 bases at V and 0 bases at J, with 5 bases between. Germline V gene data show CDR1 as SGHTA and CDR2 as FQGNSA. DNA of the CDR3: TGTGCCAGCAGCCAAGATAGCAATCAGCCCCAGCATTTT. Translating it yields CASSQDSNQPQHF.

The V call is TRBV19, the J call TRBJ2-7; a weak D match, TRBD1 (6 bases). The germline CDR1 and CDR2 sequences are LNHDA and SQIVND (reference sequence). Trimming stripped 5 bases from V and 0 bases from J, with 11 bases between. The CDR3 covers 14 residues. The CDR3 region is CASSRDTNSYEQYF. CDR3 nucleotides: TGTGCCAGTAGTCGGGACACCAACTCCTACGAGCAGTACTTC.

The chain carries TRBV12-3 or TRBV12-4 and TRBJ1-1; D may be TRBD1 (5 bases). The CDR3 runs to 13 residues. The V end lost 6 bases, the J end lost 3 bases, and 11 bases lay between the germline ends. This CDR3 is CASRDGTHTEAFF. The CDR3 DNA is TGTGCCAGCAGGGACGGGACGCACACTGAAGCTTTCTTT.

This chain uses TRBV6-5 with TRBJ1-2; D is unclear. CDR1 is MNHEY and CDR2 is SVGAGI in the germline V gene. Between the trimmed V and J ends, which lost 2 bases and 8 bases, there was a span of 12 bases. The CDR3 runs 13 residues. CDR3 loop: CASSYGKGYGYTF. Here the CDR3 DNA reads TGTGCCAGCAGTTACGGGAAGGGCTACGGCTACACCTTC.

This clone was counted only a few times. J is TRBJ1-5 and V is TRBV4-1; no firm D call. CDR3 length: 16 amino acids. The V gene lost 0 bases and the J gene lost 11 bases, with 20 bases spanning the gap. CDR1 MGHRA and CDR2 YSYEKL come from the germline V gene. The CDR3 coding sequence is TGCGCCAGCAGCCAAGATTTCGGGAATTTGGGGAGGTCCCAGCATTTT. Protein product: CASSQDFGNLGRSQHF.

This clone appeared a single time. The chain carries TRBV29-1 and TRBJ2-1; possible D gene TRBD1, 6 bases. The CDR3 runs to 16 residues. Trimming removed 3 bases at V and 6 bases at J, with 21 bases between. Germline CDR1 reads SQVTM; CDR2 reads ANQGSEA. CDR3 sequence: CSVDSWGLSGVNEQFF. Here the CDR3 DNA reads TGCAGCGTTGATAGTTGGGGGCTTTCCGGAGTCAATGAGCAGTTCTTC.

The rearrangement links TRBV4-3 to TRBJ2-5; perhaps TRBD2 as D (6 bases). The V gene lost 1 base and the J gene lost 5 bases, with 14 bases spanning the gap. The germline gives CDR1 LGHNA, CDR2 YSLEER. The CDR3 covers 15 residues. As DNA, the CDR3 is TGCGCCAGCAGCCAAGTGGGGGGATCTGAGGAGACCCAGTACTTC. Protein: CASSQVGGSEETQYF.

CDR3 in amino acids: CASSSGTLGTEAFF. Here the CDR3 DNA reads TGTGCCAGCAGTTCCGGAACCTTAGGGACTGAAGCTTTCTTT. The chain uses TRBV7-6 and TRBJ1-1; D call uncertain. Trimming took 6 bases from V and 5 from J, leaving 16 bases between them. CDR1 is SGHVS and CDR2 is FNYEAQ in the germline V gene. The CDR3 sequence is 14 residues long.

This clone was seen more than once but under ten times. The rearrangement joins TRBV10-2 to TRBJ1-5; D gene uncertain. V was cut by 8 bases and J by 3 bases, with 20 bases left in between. CDR3 length equals 16 residues. Germline V gene sequence: CDR1 WSHSY, CDR2 SAAADI. CDR3 sequence (DNA): TGCGCCAGCCCCAAAGTTGAAAACTGTGCCAATCAGCCCCAGCATTTT. It translates to CASPKVENCANQPQHF.

This clone was seen a single time. This chain links TRBV7-8 with TRBJ1-5, with D possibly matching TRBD1 (5 bases). Germline CDR1 and CDR2: SGHVS and FQNEAQ. V lost 1 base and J 1 base, leaving 8 bases between the germline ends. This CDR3 is 15 amino acids long. The CDR3 protein is CASSLGAGSNQPQHF. The CDR3 DNA is TGTGCCAGCAGCTTAGGGGCAGGGAGCAATCAGCCCCAGCATTTT. Using reference TRBV7-8 and TRBJ1-5 for the parts outside the CDR3, the full variable domain is GAGVSQSPRYKVAKRGQDVALRCDPISGHVSLFWYQQALGQGPEFLTYFQNEAQLDKSGLPSDRFFAERPEGSVSTLKIQRTQQEDSAVYLCASSLGAGSNQPQHFGDGTRLSIL.

The chain is built from TRBV27 and TRBJ2-3; D might be TRBD1 or TRBD2, each matching 5 bases. V was pared by 3 bases and J by 5 bases, with 12 bases between. The germline gives CDR1 MNHEY, CDR2 SMNVEV (reference sequence). The CDR3 covers 14 residues. This CDR3 reads CASSFYGAGDTQYF. The CDR3 region has the DNA TGTGCCAGCAGTTTTTACGGGGCGGGAGATACGCAGTATTTT.